A single sample gave rise to the 9 T cell receptor beta chains below, sequenced in a study of T cells after yellow fever vaccination. TCRdb analysed the 5' RACE reads with MiXCR anew, one entry per CDR3 protein. The table records 50,000 or so distinct CDR3 sequences, approximately 6.9% of them present only once. Source: CD8+ T cells sorted from PBMCs, taken on the day of the first yellow fever vaccination. The receptors shown here come from a man younger than 35 who received the YFV17D yellow fever vaccine.

This clonotype has a handful of counts. The chain carries TRBV27 and TRBJ1-5, with 7 bases identical to TRBD1. CDR1 MNHEY and CDR2 SMNVEV come from the germline V gene (reference sequence). The CDR3 runs to 14 residues. The V and J ends lost 4 bases and 6 bases, in that order; junction bases with no gene match: 6. CDR3 sequence (DNA): TGTGCCAGCAGTTCCCAGGGGGGCAGTCAGCCCCAGCATTTT. Translation gives CASSSQGGSQPQHF.

This clonotype was counted a few times. The chain employs TRBV30 and TRBJ1-1; D ambiguous. V was pared by 0 bases and J by 1 base, with 12 bases between. The germline V gene encodes CDR1 GTSNPN and CDR2 SVGIG (reference sequence). The CDR3 covers 15 residues. CDR3 sequence reads: CAWSVFDLENTEAFF. CDR3 DNA sequence: TGTGCCTGGAGTGTGTTTGATTTGGAGAACACTGAAGCTTTCTTT.

This clonotype has just a few counts. The rearrangement joins TRBV9 to TRBJ1-6; TRBD1 aligns across 7 bases. V gave up 2 bases and J gave up 0 bases; unmatched junction bases: 8. The CDR3 runs to 18 residues. The germline CDR1 and CDR2 sequences are SGDLS and YYNGEE. The CDR3 protein is CASSVDRAPNSYNSPLHF. The DNA for the CDR3 is TGTGCCAGCAGCGTTGACAGGGCACCGAACTCCTATAATTCACCCCTCCACTTT.

This clonotype is medium-sized within its sample. The chain links TRBV7-9 to TRBJ1-5; no clear D gene. CDR1 SEHNR and CDR2 FQNEAQ come from the germline V gene (reference sequence). The CDR3 runs to 17 residues. V lost 5 bases to trimming and J lost 0 bases, with 17 bases between them. The CDR3 coding sequence is TGTGCCAGCAGCCGTTACGAGGGCGGTTATAGCAATCAGCCCCAGCATTTT. It codes for CASSRYEGGYSNQPQHF. Full variable domain (rest looked up from reference TRBV7-9 and TRBJ1-5): DTGVSQNPRHKITKRGQNVTFRCDPISEHNRLYWYRQTLGQGPEFLTYFQNEAQLEKSRLLSDRFSAERPKGSFSTLEIQRTEQGDSAMYLCASSRYEGGYSNQPQHFGDGTRLSIL.

This clonotype showed up many times. V gene TRBV12-3 or TRBV12-4 combines with J gene TRBJ1-5; D possibly corresponds to TRBD1 (5 bases). This CDR3 is built from 15 residues. The germline V and J ends were trimmed by 6 bases and 3 bases, with 15 bases remaining between them. The CDR3 bases are TGTGCCAGCAGCCCCTCGGGCAGGGACAATCAGCCCCAGCATTTT. Amino acids: CASSPSGRDNQPQHF.

DNA for the CDR3: TGTGCCAGCAGTTTAGACACTACCTCGGGCACCGGGGAGCTGTTTTTT. This translates into CASSLDTTSGTGELFF. The chain recombines TRBV12-3 or TRBV12-4 with TRBJ2-2; D is unclear. The V end lost 1 base, the J end lost 4 bases, and 13 bases lay between the germline ends. This CDR3 comprises 16 residues.

A word on this clonotype: Being one base from a much bigger clone, this may be a read error. The chain recombines TRBV7-2 with TRBJ2-7, with 13 bases that match TRBD2. CDR1 is SGHTA, CDR2 FQGNSA, per germline. The length of the CDR3 is 15 residues. CDR3 loop: CPSSLTSGGYYEQYF. Written as DNA, the CDR3 is TGTCCCAGCAGCTTGACTAGCGGGGGGTACTACGAGCAGTACTTC.

The V call is TRBV4-2, the J call TRBJ2-7; 8 nucleotides align to TRBD1. CDR1 and CDR2 (germline): LGHNA, YNFKEQ. The V segment lost 0 bases and the J segment 2 bases; nucleotides outside the gene matches: 12. The CDR3 covers 18 residues. CDR3 coding DNA: TGTGCCAGCAGCCAAGATCCCCAGGACAGGGACGGGACCTACGAGCAGTACTTC. Protein: CASSQDPQDRDGTYEQYF.

This clonotype was detected many times. V is TRBV4-1 and J is TRBJ2-4; D is undetermined. The germline V and J ends were trimmed by 5 bases and 0 bases, with 14 bases remaining between them. CDR1 is MGHRA, CDR2 YSYEKL, per germline. This CDR3 is 16 amino acids long. Here the CDR3 reads CASSASGPLAKNIQYF. CDR3 nucleotide sequence: TGCGCCAGCAGCGCCTCAGGTCCACTAGCCAAAAACATTCAGTACTTC.